Many counts were recorded for the clone carrying this T cell receptor beta chain. What it binds is not known. Germline DNA was also extracted, and blood RNA derived from unsorted whole blood. The patients lived with chronic HBV infection and had not yet received any treatment. The source of the sample is a study of tumor-infiltrating lymphocytes in primary liver carcinoma. Study details: Roughly 3.5 to 8 million productive TCRbeta reads came from each sample, comparable across tissue types.

Study results and limitations: Relative to tumor region pairs, the tumor-adjacent and tumor-blood pairs showed overlap that was lower.

CDR3 length: 15 amino acids. V was cut by 0 bases and J by 4 bases, with 12 bases left in between. Germline values: CDR1 MGHRA, CDR2 YSYEKL. With 500 ng total RNA as template and a constant-region primer, TCR beta cDNA was made. Investigators got TCR beta libraries out of three nested multiplex PCR rounds, done with slightly modified ARM-PCR. Researchers ran the first two PCR rounds for ten to eleven cycles each with TRBV1-TRBV30 forward primers and a C-beta reverse primer. TCRdb re-derived calls from the multiplex PCR reads in MiXCR, one entry per CDR3 protein. The repertoire includes approximately 310,000 distinct CDR3 sequences, roughly two thirds of them detected once, and more than 8.5% sits in the top ten.

The source of this sequence is a man aged 35-49 years with primary liver carcinoma and hepatitis B virus infection. The V call is TRBV4-1, the J call TRBJ2-5; perhaps TRBD2 as D (7 bases). Sequenced input: peripheral blood. This CDR3 reads CASSQDGGGGETQYF. CDR3 bases: TGCGCCAGCAGCCAAGATGGGGGGGGCGGAGAGACCCAGTACTTC.